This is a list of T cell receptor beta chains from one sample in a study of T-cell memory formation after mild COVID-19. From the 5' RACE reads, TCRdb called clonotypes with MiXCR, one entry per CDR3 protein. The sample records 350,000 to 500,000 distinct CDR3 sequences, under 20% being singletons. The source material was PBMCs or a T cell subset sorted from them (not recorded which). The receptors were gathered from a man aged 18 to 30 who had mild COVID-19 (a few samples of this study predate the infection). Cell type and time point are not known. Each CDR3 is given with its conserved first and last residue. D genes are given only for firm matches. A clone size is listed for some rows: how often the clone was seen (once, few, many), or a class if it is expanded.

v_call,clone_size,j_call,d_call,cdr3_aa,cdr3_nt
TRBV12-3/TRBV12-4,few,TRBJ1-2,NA,CASTPGVFYGYTF,TGTGCCAGCACCCCCGGCGTCTTCTATGGCTACACCTTC
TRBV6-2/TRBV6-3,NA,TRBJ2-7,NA,CASSLRSGEQYF,TGTGCCAGCAGCCTAAGGTCGGGGGAACAGTACTTC
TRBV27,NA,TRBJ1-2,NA,CASSLSGSSNYGYTF,TGTGCCAGCAGTTTATCTGGGAGTAGTAACTATGGCTACACCTTC
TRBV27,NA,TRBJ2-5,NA,CASSFGRDGAETQYF,TGTGCCAGCAGTTTCGGCAGGGACGGGGCAGAGACCCAGTACTTC
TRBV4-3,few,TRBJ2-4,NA,CASSQDGVTGGIQYF,TGCGCCAGCAGCCAAGATGGGGTCACTGGAGGCATTCAGTACTTC
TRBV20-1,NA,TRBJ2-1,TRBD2,CSARGTSGGNEQFF,TGCAGTGCTAGAGGGACTAGCGGGGGCAATGAGCAGTTCTTC
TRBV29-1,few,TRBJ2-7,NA,CSVEDGRLHEQYF,TGCAGCGTTGAAGATGGTCGTCTACACGAGCAGTACTTC
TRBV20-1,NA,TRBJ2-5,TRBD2,CSARRTSGGKETQYF,TGCAGTGCGAGGAGGACTAGCGGGGGGAAAGAGACCCAGTACTTC
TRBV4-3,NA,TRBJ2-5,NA,CASSQNRVRETQYF,TGCGCCAGCAGCCAGAACAGGGTTCGAGAGACCCAGTACTTC
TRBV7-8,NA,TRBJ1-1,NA,CASSLVAQAINEAFF,TGTGCCAGCAGCTTAGTGGCACAGGCCATTAATGAAGCTTTCTTT
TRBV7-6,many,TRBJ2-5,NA,CASSFSDSWETQYF,TGTGCCAGCAGCTTTTCGGATTCATGGGAGACCCAGTACTTC
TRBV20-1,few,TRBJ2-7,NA,CSARARGDYEQYF,TGCAGTGCTAGGGCCAGGGGGGACTACGAGCAGTACTTC
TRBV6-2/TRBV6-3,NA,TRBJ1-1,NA,CASSFDSKWGNTEAFF,TGTGCCAGCAGTTTCGACAGCAAATGGGGGAACACTGAAGCTTTCTTT
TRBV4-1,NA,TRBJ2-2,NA,CASSRHQNTGELFF,TGCGCCAGCAGCAGGCACCAGAACACCGGGGAGCTGTTTTTT
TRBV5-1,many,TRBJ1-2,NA,CASSEPSRPSGYTF,TGCGCCAGCAGCGAGCCCTCGCGGCCCAGTGGCTACACCTTC
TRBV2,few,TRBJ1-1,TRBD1,CASRGQGGEAFF,TGTGCCAGCAGAGGACAGGGGGGTGAAGCTTTCTTT
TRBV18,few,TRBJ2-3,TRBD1,CASSPRTGGSDTQYF,TGTGCCAGCTCACCAAGAACAGGGGGCTCAGATACGCAGTATTTT
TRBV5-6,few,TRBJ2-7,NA,CASSLGRAPVQYF,TGTGCCAGCAGCTTGGGTCGGGCCCCAGTGCAGTACTTC
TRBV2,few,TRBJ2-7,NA,CASTSGTASYEQYF,TGTGCCAGCACCTCCGGGACTGCCTCCTACGAGCAGTACTTC
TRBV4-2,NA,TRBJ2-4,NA,CASSQVADKNIQYF,TGTGCCAGCAGCCAAGTGGCAGATAAAAACATTCAGTACTTC
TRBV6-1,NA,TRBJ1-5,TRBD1,CASSEMAGGQPQHF,TGTGCCAGCAGTGAAATGGCAGGGGGACAGCCCCAGCATTTT
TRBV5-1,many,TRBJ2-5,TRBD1,CASSLAGTVQETQYF,TGCGCCAGCAGCTTGGCGGGGACAGTCCAAGAGACCCAGTACTTC
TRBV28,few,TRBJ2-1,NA,CASSLPSRASGAQFF,TGTGCCAGCAGTTTACCCAGTCGCGCTTCAGGTGCGCAGTTCTTC
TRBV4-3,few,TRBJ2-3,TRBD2,CASSAAGGGTDTQYF,TGCGCCAGCAGTGCAGCGGGGGGCGGCACAGATACGCAGTATTTT
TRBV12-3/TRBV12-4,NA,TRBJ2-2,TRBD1,CASTTPGQKNTGELFF,TGTGCCAGCACTACTCCGGGACAGAAGAACACCGGGGAGCTGTTTTTT
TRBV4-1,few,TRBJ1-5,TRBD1,CASSQDGGGGRQPQHF,TGCGCCAGCAGCCAAGATGGGGGAGGGGGCCGGCAGCCCCAGCATTTT
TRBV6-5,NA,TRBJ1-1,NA,CASSYSTGANTEAFF,TGTGCCAGCAGTTACTCGACAGGTGCGAACACTGAAGCTTTCTTT
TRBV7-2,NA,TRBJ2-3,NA,CASSPRAGLVTDTQYF,TGTGCCAGCAGTCCAAGGGCGGGACTCGTCACAGATACGCAGTATTTT
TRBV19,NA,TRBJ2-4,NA,CAGEGREGIQYF,TGTGCCGGAGAGGGCAGGGAAGGCATTCAGTACTTC